The subject of this entry is one T cell receptor (beta chain). The antigen is unknown. The CDR3 is 16 residues long. Germline V CDR1 and CDR2: SQVTM, ANQGSEA. With 6 bases clipped from V and 2 bases from J, the junction kept 8 bases outside the gene matches. Reverse transcription of extracted RNA yielded cDNA, which provided the sequencing template. Sequencing used immunoSEQ multiplex PCR; TCRdb keeps in-frame clones, though not all of them. The data hold 110,000 to 150,000 clones, with roughly 50% observed a single time. This entry belongs to a study of CD8+ T cells in alopecia areata. Regarding the study as a whole: Alopecia totalis/universalis scalp especially showed more expanded CD8+ clones than normal scalp. In patients, TCRs were shared less clearly than in mice, and HLA may possibly be involved.

The V and J genes are TRBV29-1 and TRBJ2-6, with 9 bases that match TRBD1. Specimen: CD4+ T cells sorted from blood, collected at week 0. The clonotype was recovered from a human donor with alopecia areata. The CDR3 DNA reads TGCAGCGTCGGGGACAGGGTAGACCCTGGGGCCAACGTCCTGACTTTC. It encodes CSVGDRVDPGANVLTF.